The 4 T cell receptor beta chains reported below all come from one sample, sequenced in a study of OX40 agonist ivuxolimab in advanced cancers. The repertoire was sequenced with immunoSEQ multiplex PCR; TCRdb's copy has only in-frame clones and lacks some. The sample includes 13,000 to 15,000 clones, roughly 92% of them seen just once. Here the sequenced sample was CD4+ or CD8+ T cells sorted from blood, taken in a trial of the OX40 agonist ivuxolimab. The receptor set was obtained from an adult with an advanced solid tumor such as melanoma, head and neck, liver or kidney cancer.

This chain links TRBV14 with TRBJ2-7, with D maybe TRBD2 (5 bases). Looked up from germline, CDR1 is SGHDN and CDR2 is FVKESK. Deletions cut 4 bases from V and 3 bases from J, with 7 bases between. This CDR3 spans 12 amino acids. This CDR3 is CASSPSGYEQYF. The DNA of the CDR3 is TGTGCCAGCAGCCCAAGCGGCTACGAGCAGTACTTC.

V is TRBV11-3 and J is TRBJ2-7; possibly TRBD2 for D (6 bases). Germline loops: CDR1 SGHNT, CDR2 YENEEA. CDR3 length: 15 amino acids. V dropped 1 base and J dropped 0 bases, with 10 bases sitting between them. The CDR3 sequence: CASSLGAGDSYEQYF. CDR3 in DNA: TGTGCCAGCAGCTTAGGAGCGGGTGACTCCTACGAGCAGTACTTC. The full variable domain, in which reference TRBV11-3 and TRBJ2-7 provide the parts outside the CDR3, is EAGVVQSPRYKIIEKKQPVAFWCNPISGHNTLYWYLQNLGQGPELLIRYENEEAVDDSQLPKDRFSAERLKGVDSTLKIQPAELGDSAVYLCASSLGAGDSYEQYFGPGTRLTVT.

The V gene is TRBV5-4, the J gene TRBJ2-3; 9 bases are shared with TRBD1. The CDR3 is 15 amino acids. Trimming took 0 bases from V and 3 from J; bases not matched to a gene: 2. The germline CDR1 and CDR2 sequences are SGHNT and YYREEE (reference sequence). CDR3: CASSLETGGTDTQYF. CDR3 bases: TGTGCCAGCAGCTTGGAGACAGGGGGAACAGATACGCAGTATTTT.

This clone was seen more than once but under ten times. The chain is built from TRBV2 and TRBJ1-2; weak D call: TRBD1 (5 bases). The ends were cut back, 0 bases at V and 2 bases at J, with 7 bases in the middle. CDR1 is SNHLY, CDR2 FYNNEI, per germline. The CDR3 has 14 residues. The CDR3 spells CASSEAGANYGYTF. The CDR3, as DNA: TGTGCCAGCAGTGAAGCAGGGGCCAACTATGGCTACACCTTC. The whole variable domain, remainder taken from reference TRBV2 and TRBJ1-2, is EPEVTQTPSHQVTQMGQEVILRCVPISNHLYFYWYRQILGQKVEFLVSFYNNEISEKSEIFDDQFSVERPDGSNFTLKIRSTKLEDSAMYFCASSEAGANYGYTFGSGTRLTVV.